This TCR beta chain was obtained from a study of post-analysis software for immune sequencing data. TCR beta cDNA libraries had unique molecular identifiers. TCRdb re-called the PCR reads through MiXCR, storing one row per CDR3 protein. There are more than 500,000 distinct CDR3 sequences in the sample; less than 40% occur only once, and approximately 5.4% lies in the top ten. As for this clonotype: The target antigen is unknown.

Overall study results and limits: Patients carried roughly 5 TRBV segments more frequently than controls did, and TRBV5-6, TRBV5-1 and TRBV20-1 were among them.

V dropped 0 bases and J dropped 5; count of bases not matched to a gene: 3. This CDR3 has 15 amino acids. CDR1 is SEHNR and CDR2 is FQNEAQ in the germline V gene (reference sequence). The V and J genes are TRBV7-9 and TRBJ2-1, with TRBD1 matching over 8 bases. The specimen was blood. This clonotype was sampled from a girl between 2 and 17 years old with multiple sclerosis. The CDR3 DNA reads TGTGCCAGCAGCTTAGCGCAGGGGGCCCACAATGAGCAGTTCTTC. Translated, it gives CASSLAQGAHNEQFF. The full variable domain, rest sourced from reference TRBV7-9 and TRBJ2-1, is DTGVSQNPRHKITKRGQNVTFRCDPISEHNRLYWYRQTLGQGPEFLTYFQNEAQLEKSRLLSDRFSAERPKGSFSTLEIQRTEQGDSAMYLCASSLAQGAHNEQFFGPGTRLTVL.